What follows are 11 T cell receptor beta chains derived from one specimen sequenced in a study of blood T cell repertoires in COVID-19. Produced via immunoSEQ multiplex PCR; TCRdb's table is partial and in-frame only. The repertoire holds more than 50,000 clones, with roughly 88% as singletons. The sequencing sample was made of peripheral blood. The receptors derive from a human donor in a cohort sampled during active COVID-19.

The chain carries TRBV19 and TRBJ2-6; D ambiguous. V lost 3 bases and J lost 0, with 6 bases in between. Germline CDR1 and CDR2: LNHDA and SQIVND (reference sequence). The CDR3 is made up of 15 amino acids. CDR3 in DNA: TGTGCCAGTAGTATTACTCTCTCTGGGGCCAACGTCCTGACTTTC. As protein: CASSITLSGANVLTF. The full variable domain, its missing parts supplied by reference TRBV19 and TRBJ2-6, is DGGITQSPKYLFRKEGQNVTLSCEQNLNHDAMYWYRQDPGQGLRLIYYSQIVNDFQKGDIAEGYSVSREKKESFPLTVTSAQKNPTAFYLCASSITLSGANVLTFGAGSRLTVL.

The V gene is TRBV4-1, the J gene TRBJ1-1; TRBD1 aligns across 8 bases. This CDR3 is built from 16 residues. Germline V gene lookup returns CDR1 MGHRA and CDR2 YSYEKL. V lost 4 bases to trimming and J lost 4 bases; unmatched junction nucleotides: 11. The CDR3 spells CASSPMGGQVGTEAFF. For the CDR3, the DNA is TGCGCCAGCAGCCCGATGGGGGGACAGGTCGGCACTGAAGCTTTCTTT.

The rearrangement joins TRBV4-1 to TRBJ1-1; possible D gene TRBD1, 6 bases. CDR3 length: 15 residues. Germline CDR1 is MGHRA and CDR2 is YSYEKL. Deletions cut 0 bases from V and 6 bases from J, with 14 bases between. CDR3 nucleotides: TGCGCCAGCAGCCAAGAAGAACCAGGGGAACCTGAAGCTTTCTTT. Encoded protein: CASSQEEPGEPEAFF.

This rearrangement joins TRBV6-2 or TRBV6-3 to TRBJ2-7, with 8 bases that match TRBD2. CDR1 is MNHEY, CDR2 SVGEGT, per germline. The CDR3 has 13 residues. The trim removed 5 bases at V and 9 bases at J, leaving 9 bases unmatched. CDR3 sequence reads: CASSRQGGRWQYF. The CDR3, as DNA: TGTGCCAGCAGTCGGCAGGGCGGGAGGTGGCAGTACTTC.

V gene TRBV2 combines with J gene TRBJ2-1; 8 nucleotides agree with TRBD1. From germline, CDR1 is SNHLY and CDR2 FYNNEI. V shed 5 bases, J shed 5 bases, and the junction held 11 bases outside the gene matches. The CDR3 is made up of 16 amino acids. The CDR3 DNA is TGTGCCAGCAGTAGAACTTCAGGGGGCGCGGACAATGAGCAGTTCTTC. Translating gives CASSRTSGGADNEQFF.

V and J are TRBV5-5 and TRBJ2-7; no clear D gene. Germline lookup yields CDR1 SGHKS and CDR2 YYEKEE (reference sequence). The CDR3 spans 13 residues. The V gene lost 1 base and the J gene lost 2 bases, with 7 bases spanning the gap. CDR3 loop: CASSLSQPYEQYF. The CDR3 DNA reads TGTGCCAGCAGCTTGTCACAGCCCTACGAGCAGTACTTC.

The V gene is TRBV27, the J gene TRBJ1-2, with D possibly TRBD1 on 5 matching bases. The germline V gene encodes CDR1 MNHEY and CDR2 SMNVEV (reference sequence). Trimming cost V 3 bases and J 4 bases, with 12 bases left between them. This CDR3 is 14 amino acids long. The CDR3 sequence is CASSFRAGFYGYTF. In DNA form, the CDR3 reads TGTGCCAGCAGTTTCAGGGCTGGGTTCTATGGCTACACCTTC.

V usage is TRBV3-1 (or the pseudogene TRBV3-2) and J usage is TRBJ1-2, with D possibly TRBD1 on 5 matching bases. CDR3 length equals 12 residues. The V end lost 8 bases, the J end lost 0 bases, and 7 bases lay between the germline ends. Germline lookup yields CDR1 LGHDT and CDR2 YNNKEL (reference sequence). CDR3 DNA: TGTGCCAGCCGGACACCTAACTATGGCTACACCTTC. As protein: CASRTPNYGYTF.

V gene TRBV2 combines with J gene TRBJ2-2, with 7 bases identical to TRBD1. This CDR3 contains 16 residues. The germline V gene has CDR1 SNHLY and CDR2 FYNNEI. With V trimmed by 4 bases and J by 5 bases, 10 bases remained unmatched. CDR3 protein: CASSGGGTAGTGELFF. The CDR3 DNA reads TGTGCCAGCAGTGGTGGTGGGACAGCAGGTACCGGGGAGCTGTTTTTT. The complete variable domain, with remaining parts taken from reference TRBV2 and TRBJ2-2, reads EPEVTQTPSHQVTQMGQEVILRCVPISNHLYFYWYRQILGQKVEFLVSFYNNEISEKSEIFDDQFSVERPDGSNFTLKIRSTKLEDSAMYFCASSGGGTAGTGELFFGEGSRLTVL.

This clone was picked up a small number of times. V usage is TRBV9 and J usage is TRBJ1-4; TRBD1 matches 7 bases. Germline CDR1 SGDLS, CDR2 YYNGEE. Unmatched junction bases numbered 13, after V lost 4 bases and J lost 4 bases. The CDR3 is 17 residues long. The CDR3 region is CASSPLRGQGGNEKLFF. DNA of the CDR3: TGTGCCAGCAGCCCCCTGAGGGGGCAAGGAGGTAATGAAAAACTGTTTTTT.

The chain couples TRBV6-5 to TRBJ2-2; 8 bases are shared with TRBD2. With 1 base clipped from V and 5 bases from J, the junction kept 6 bases outside the gene matches. The CDR3 totals 16 residues. Looked up from germline, CDR1 is MNHEY and CDR2 is SVGAGI. As DNA, the CDR3 is TGTGCCAGCAGTTACTGGGCGGGGGGAGGTACCGGGGAGCTGTTTTTT. This encodes CASSYWAGGGTGELFF.